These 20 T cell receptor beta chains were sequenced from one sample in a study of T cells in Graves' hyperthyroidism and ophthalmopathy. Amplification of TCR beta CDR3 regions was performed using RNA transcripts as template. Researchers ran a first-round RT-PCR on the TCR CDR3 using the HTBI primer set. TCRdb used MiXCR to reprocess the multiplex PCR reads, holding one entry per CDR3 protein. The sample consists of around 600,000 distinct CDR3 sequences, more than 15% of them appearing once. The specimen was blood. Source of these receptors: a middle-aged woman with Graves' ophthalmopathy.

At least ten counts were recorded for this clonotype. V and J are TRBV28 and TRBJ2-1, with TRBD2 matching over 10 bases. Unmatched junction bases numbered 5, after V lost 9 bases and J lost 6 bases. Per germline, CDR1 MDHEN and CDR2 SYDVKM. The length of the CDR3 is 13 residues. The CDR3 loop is CASLAGGANEQFF. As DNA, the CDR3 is TGTGCCAGTTTAGCGGGAGGCGCCAATGAGCAGTTCTTC.

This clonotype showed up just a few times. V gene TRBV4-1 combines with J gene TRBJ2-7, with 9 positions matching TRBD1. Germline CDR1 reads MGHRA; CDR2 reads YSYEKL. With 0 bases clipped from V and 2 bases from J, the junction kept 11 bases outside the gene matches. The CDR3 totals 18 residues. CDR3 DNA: TGCGCCAGCAGCCAAGAACTCCGTATGGGACAGGGACCCTACGAGCAGTACTTC. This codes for CASSQELRMGQGPYEQYF.

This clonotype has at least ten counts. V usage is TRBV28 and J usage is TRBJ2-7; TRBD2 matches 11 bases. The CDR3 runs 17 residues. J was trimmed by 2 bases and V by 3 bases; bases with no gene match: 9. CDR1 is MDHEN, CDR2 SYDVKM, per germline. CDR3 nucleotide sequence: TGTGCCAGCAGTTTCACGGGACTAGCGGAAATAACCTACGAGCAGTACTTC. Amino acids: CASSFTGLAEITYEQYF.

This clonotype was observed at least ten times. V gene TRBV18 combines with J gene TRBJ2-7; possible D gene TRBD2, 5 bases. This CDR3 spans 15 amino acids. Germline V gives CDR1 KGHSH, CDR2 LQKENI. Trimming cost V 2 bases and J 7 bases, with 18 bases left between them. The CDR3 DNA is TGTGCCAGCTCACCAATCAACAGCGACCGAGGGGAGCAGTACTTC. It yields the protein CASSPINSDRGEQYF.

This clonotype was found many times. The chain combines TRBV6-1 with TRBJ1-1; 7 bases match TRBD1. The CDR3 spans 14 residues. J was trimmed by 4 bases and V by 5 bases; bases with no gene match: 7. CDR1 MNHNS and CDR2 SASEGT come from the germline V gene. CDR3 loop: CASSFPGQITEAFF. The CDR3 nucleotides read TGTGCCAGCAGTTTCCCGGGACAGATCACTGAAGCTTTCTTT.

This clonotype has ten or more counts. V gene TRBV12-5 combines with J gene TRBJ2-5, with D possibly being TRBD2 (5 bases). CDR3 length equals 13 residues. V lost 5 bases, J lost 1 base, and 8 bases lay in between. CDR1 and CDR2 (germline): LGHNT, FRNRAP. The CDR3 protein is CASGPGIQETQYF. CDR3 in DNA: TGTGCTAGTGGTCCCGGGATCCAAGAGACCCAGTACTTC.

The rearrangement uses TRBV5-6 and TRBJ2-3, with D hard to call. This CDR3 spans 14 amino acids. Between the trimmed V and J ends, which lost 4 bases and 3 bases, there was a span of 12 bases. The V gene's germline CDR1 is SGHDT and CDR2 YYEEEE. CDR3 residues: CASSKTVGTDTQYF. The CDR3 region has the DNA TGTGCCAGCAGCAAGACTGTAGGTACAGATACGCAGTATTTT.

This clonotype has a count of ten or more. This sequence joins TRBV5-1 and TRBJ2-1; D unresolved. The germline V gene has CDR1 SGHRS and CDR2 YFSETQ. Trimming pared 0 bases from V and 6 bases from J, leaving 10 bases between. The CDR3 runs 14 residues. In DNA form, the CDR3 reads TGCGCCAGCAGCTTGGGAGTGTATGGCAATGAGCAGTTCTTC. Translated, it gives CASSLGVYGNEQFF.

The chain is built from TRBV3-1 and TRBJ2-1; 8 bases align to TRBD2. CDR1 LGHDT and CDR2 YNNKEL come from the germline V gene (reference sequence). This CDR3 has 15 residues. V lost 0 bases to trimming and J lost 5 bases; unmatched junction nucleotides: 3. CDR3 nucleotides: TGTGCCAGCAGCCAAGAAGCGGGGGCAAACAATGAGCAGTTCTTC. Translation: CASSQEAGANNEQFF.

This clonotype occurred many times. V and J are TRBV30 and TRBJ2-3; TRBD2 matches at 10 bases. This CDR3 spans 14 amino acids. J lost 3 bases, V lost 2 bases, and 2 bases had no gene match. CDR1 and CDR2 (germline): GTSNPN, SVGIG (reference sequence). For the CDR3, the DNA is TGTGCCTGGAGTCTGACTAGCGGGACAGATACGCAGTATTTT. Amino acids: CAWSLTSGTDTQYF.

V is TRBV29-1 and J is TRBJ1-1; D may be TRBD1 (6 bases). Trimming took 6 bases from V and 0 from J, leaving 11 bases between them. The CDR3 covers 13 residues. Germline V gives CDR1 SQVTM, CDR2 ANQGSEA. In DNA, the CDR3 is TGCAGCGTGGCCGGACAGTTGAACACTGAAGCTTTCTTT. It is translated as CSVAGQLNTEAFF. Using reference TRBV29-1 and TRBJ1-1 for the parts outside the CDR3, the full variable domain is SAVISQKPSRDICQRGTSLTIQCQVDSQVTMMFWYRQQPGQSLTLIATANQGSEATYESGFVIDKFPISRPNLTFSTLTVSNMSPEDSSIYLCSVAGQLNTEAFFGQGTRLTVV.

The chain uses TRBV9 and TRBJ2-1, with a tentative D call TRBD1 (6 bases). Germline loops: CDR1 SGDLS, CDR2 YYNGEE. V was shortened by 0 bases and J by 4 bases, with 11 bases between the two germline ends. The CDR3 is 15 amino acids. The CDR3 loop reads CASSVEGVGYNEQFF. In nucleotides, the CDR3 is TGTGCCAGCAGCGTAGAGGGGGTGGGGTACAATGAGCAGTTCTTC.

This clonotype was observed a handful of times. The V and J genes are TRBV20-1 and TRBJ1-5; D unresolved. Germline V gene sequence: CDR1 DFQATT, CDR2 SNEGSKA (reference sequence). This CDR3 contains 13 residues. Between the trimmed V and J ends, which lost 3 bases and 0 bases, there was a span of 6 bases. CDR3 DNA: TGCAGTGCTAGGCAGGTTAGCAATCAGCCCCAGCATTTT. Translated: CSARQVSNQPQHF.

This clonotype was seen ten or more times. CDR3 sequence: CARRQSSGNTIYF. The CDR3 DNA follows: TGTGCCAGGAGACAGAGCTCTGGAAACACCATATATTTT. The genes are TRBV2 and TRBJ1-3; D perhaps matches TRBD1 (5 bases). The CDR3 consists of 13 residues. CDR1 is SNHLY, CDR2 FYNNEI, per germline. Deletions cut 9 bases from V and 0 bases from J, with 9 bases between.

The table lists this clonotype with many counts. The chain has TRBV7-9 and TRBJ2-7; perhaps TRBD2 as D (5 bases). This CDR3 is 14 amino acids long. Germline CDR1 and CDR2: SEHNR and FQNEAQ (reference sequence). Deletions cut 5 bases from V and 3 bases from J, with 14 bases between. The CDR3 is CASSPVRVGYEQYF. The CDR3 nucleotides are TGTGCCAGCAGCCCGGTGAGGGTCGGCTACGAGCAGTACTTC.

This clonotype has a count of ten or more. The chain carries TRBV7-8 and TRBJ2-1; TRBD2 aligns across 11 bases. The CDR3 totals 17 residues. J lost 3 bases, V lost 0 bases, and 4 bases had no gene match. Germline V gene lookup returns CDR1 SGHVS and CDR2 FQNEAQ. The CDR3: CASSLAKLAGVYNEQFF. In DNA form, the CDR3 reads TGTGCCAGCAGCTTAGCGAAACTAGCGGGAGTCTACAATGAGCAGTTCTTC.

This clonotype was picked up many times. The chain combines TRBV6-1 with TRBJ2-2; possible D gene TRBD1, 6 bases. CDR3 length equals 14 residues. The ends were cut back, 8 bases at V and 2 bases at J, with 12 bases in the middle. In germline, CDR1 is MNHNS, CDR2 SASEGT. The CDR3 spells CASAYRANTGELFF. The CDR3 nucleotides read TGTGCCAGCGCATACAGGGCTAACACCGGGGAGCTGTTTTTT.

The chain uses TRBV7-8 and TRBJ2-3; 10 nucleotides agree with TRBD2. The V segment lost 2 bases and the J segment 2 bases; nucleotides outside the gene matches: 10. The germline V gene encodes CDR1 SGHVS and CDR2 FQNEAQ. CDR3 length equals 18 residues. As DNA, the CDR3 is TGTGCCAGCAGCTTAAGGGGGGTAGCGGGGGGCATCACAGATACGCAGTATTTT. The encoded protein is CASSLRGVAGGITDTQYF.

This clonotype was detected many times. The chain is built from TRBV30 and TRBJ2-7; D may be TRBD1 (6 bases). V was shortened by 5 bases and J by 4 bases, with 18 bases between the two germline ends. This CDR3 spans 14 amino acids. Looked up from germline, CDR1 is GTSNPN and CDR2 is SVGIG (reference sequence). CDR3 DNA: TGTGCCTGGGCGAGGGGGTCCCCTCCTTACGAGCAGTACTTC. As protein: CAWARGSPPYEQYF.

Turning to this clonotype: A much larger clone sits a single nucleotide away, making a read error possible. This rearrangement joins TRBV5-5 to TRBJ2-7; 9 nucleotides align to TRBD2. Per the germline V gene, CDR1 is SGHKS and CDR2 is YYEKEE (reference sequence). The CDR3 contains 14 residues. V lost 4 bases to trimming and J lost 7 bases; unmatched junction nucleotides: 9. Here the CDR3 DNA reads TGTGCCAGCAGCCCCGGACTAGCGTGGGGTGAGCAGTACTTC. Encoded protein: CASSPGLAWGEQYF. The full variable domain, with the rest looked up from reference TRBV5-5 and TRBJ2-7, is DAGVTQSPTHLIKTRGQQVTLRCSPISGHKSVSWYQQVLGQGPQFIFQYYEKEERGRGNFPDRFSARQFPNYSSELNVNALLLGDSALYLCASSPGLAWGEQYFGPGTRLTVT.